This passage covers 5 T cell receptor beta chains from one sample sequenced in a study of blood T cell repertoires in COVID-19. Assay: immunoSEQ multiplex PCR; the TCRdb copy retains only in-frame clones and omits some. The sample lists 220,000 or so clones; about 88% were seen once. Sequencing input: peripheral blood. The source of these receptors is a woman aged 50 to 60 with COVID-19, enrolled during active disease.

The V and J genes are TRBV19 and TRBJ2-3; no clear D gene. The CDR3 sequence is 10 residues long. V lost 8 bases to trimming and J lost 4 bases, with 4 bases between them. The germline V gene encodes CDR1 LNHDA and CDR2 SQIVND (reference sequence). CDR3 sequence reads: CASSADTQYF. DNA for the CDR3: TGTGCCAGTTCGGCAGATACGCAGTATTTT.

The chain combines TRBV5-6 with TRBJ1-1; TRBD1 agrees at 9 bases. The trim removed 0 bases at V and 6 bases at J, leaving 6 bases unmatched. The germline V gene has CDR1 SGHDT and CDR2 YYEEEE. The CDR3 has 15 amino acids. CDR3 in DNA: TGTGCCAGCAGCTTGGGTTGGACAGGGGTACCTGAAGCTTTCTTT. Its translation is CASSLGWTGVPEAFF.

This chain joins TRBV5-1 and TRBJ2-1, with TRBD1 as a possible D gene (6 bases). Trimming cost V 0 bases and J 12 bases, with 10 bases left between them. CDR1 and CDR2 (germline): SGHRS, YFSETQ. There are 12 residues in the CDR3. The CDR3 DNA reads as TGCGCCAGCAGCTTGGAACAGGGTGGGCAGTTCTTC. Its translation: CASSLEQGGQFF.

The V gene is TRBV9, the J gene TRBJ1-1; weak D call: TRBD1 (5 bases). Germline assignment: CDR1 SGDLS and CDR2 YYNGEE. V lost 0 bases to trimming and J lost 2 bases, with 11 bases between them. The CDR3 length is 15 residues. The CDR3 reads CASSVGGATNTEAFF. The DNA of the CDR3 is TGTGCCAGCAGCGTAGGCGGGGCCACTAACACTGAAGCTTTCTTT.

CDR3 sequence: CASSSGGGETQYF. The CDR3 DNA sequence: TGTGCCAGCAGCTCGGGAGGTGGAGAGACCCAGTACTTC. The chain is built from TRBV11-3 and TRBJ2-5; 7 positions agree with TRBD2. This CDR3 comprises 13 residues. J lost 4 bases, V lost 4 bases, and 3 bases had no gene match. Germline assignment: CDR1 SGHNT and CDR2 YENEEA.